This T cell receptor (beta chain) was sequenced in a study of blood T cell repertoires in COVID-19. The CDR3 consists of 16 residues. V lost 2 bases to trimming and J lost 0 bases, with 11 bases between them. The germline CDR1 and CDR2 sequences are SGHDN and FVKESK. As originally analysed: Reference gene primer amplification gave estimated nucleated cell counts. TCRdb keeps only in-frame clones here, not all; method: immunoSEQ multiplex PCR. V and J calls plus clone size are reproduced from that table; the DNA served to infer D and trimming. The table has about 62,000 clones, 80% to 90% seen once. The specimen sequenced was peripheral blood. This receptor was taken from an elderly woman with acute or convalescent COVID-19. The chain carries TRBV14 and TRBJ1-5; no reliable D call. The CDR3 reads CASSQRLVDSNQPQHF. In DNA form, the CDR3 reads TGTGCCAGCAGCCAACGACTAGTTGATAGCAATCAGCCCCAGCATTTT. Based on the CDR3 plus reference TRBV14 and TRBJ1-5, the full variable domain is EAGVTQFPSHSVIEKGQTVTLRCDPISGHDNLYWYRRVMGKEIKFLLHFVKESKQDESGMPNNRFLAERTGGTYSTLKVQPAELEDSGVYFCASSQRLVDSNQPQHFGDGTRLSIL.